The clone carrying this TCR beta chain was seen repeatedly, ten times or more. Antigen: not known. This sample is part of a study of early T cells in non-severe SARS-CoV-2 infection. V shed 4 bases and J 6 bases; nucleotides not matched to a gene: 22. From germline, CDR1 is SGHRS and CDR2 YFSETQ. The CDR3 totals 20 residues. TCRdb independently ran MiXCR on the 5' RACE reads; one entry per CDR3 protein. The profile covers 37,000 or so distinct CDR3 sequences, with roughly 5.9% appearing a single time and roughly 26% taken by the ten largest. Points from the study as a whole: Using VDJdb, the matching emphasized anti-spike CD8 responses while missing private and CD4 specificities.

The receptor was isolated from an adult who was a healthcare worker with PCR-confirmed SARS-CoV-2 infection or an uninfected control (not recorded which). The chain combines TRBV5-1 with TRBJ2-3; 11 bases match TRBD2. The sample consisted of whole blood. The CDR3 bases are TGCGCCAGCAGCCGAGGTTATGGAACTAGCGGGAGCCCTGGGGCGGATACGCAGTATTTT. Translating it yields CASSRGYGTSGSPGADTQYF.